This T cell receptor beta chain was sequenced in a study of T cell responses to AZD1222 COVID-19 vaccine. Study results and caveats: Baseline seropositivity characterized only a handful of AZD1222 recipients. Spike-specific TCR depth and breadth grew after two AZD1222 doses.

The CDR3 covers 13 residues. V lost 3 bases to trimming and J lost 6 bases, with 12 bases between them. Per the germline V gene, CDR1 is KGHSH and CDR2 is LQKENI. Note on this clone: What it binds is unknown.

Here immunoSEQ multiplex PCR was the method, and the copy in TCRdb shows in-frame clones only, minus some. Of more than 150,000 clones listed, about nine tenths were seen once; the top ten hold roughly 1.6%. The sequences come from peripheral blood, collected on day 0 of AZD1222 vaccination. V is TRBV18 and J is TRBJ2-7; no reliable D call. The sequence derives from an adult in good health. The CDR3 DNA follows: TGTGCCAGCTCACCTGACGAAGGCGCCGAGCAGTACTTC. This encodes CASSPDEGAEQYF.